These 7 T cell receptor beta chains share one sample of origin, sequenced in a study of T cell responses to AZD1222 COVID-19 vaccine. Libraries were prepared by immunoSEQ multiplex PCR; TCRdb keeps only in-frame clonotypes and omits some of them. The table includes over 15,000 clones, approximately 80% detected once. This specimen consisted of peripheral blood, obtained 28 days after the second AZD1222 dose. The receptors derive from an adult who received the AZD1222 COVID-19 vaccine.

The genes are TRBV9 and TRBJ1-2; tentative D call: TRBD1 (6 bases). This CDR3 spans 15 amino acids. Trimming cost V 4 bases and J 4 bases, with 17 bases left between them. Germline-derived CDR1 and CDR2 are SGDLS and YYNGEE. The CDR3 region has the DNA TGTGCCAGCAGCCCAGCCCCAGGGGTCGGCTATGGCTACACCTTC. Its translation: CASSPAPGVGYGYTF.

The rearrangement uses TRBV2 and TRBJ2-6, with D perhaps being TRBD1 or TRBD2 (5 bases each). The length of the CDR3 is 19 residues. Germline CDR1 reads SNHLY; CDR2 reads FYNNEI. The V gene lost 2 bases and the J gene lost 2 bases, with 19 bases spanning the gap. CDR3 protein: CASSEPIGTSGAGANVLTF. The CDR3 DNA reads TGTGCCAGCAGTGAACCGATAGGGACCTCTGGGGCTGGGGCCAACGTCCTGACTTTC.

The chain links TRBV3-1 (or the pseudogene TRBV3-2) to TRBJ1-6; 7 bases are a match to TRBD1. The CDR3 has 15 residues. V gave up 4 bases and J gave up 7 bases; unmatched junction bases: 7. Germline-derived CDR1 and CDR2 are LGHDT and YNNKEL (reference sequence). The CDR3 DNA follows: TGTGCCAGCAGCCCGAGGGGACAGAAGAATTCACCCCTCCACTTT. Amino acid sequence: CASSPRGQKNSPLHF.

The chain uses TRBV16 and TRBJ1-1; D gene ambiguous. This CDR3 comprises 13 residues. The germline CDR1 and CDR2 sequences are KGHSY and FQNENV. Trimming cost V 4 bases and J 2 bases, with 8 bases left between them. CDR3 coding DNA: TGTGCCAGCAGCCGCGTTCTTAACACTGAAGCTTTCTTT. Protein: CASSRVLNTEAFF.

V and J are TRBV4-1 and TRBJ2-1; D possibly corresponds to TRBD1 (6 bases). The CDR3 totals 15 residues. CDR1 MGHRA and CDR2 YSYEKL come from the germline V gene. Trimming shortened V by 4 bases and J by 1 base, and 11 bases separated the two germline ends. The CDR3: CASSLRRGSYNEQFF. The CDR3 DNA follows: TGCGCCAGCAGCCTCCGCAGGGGATCCTACAATGAGCAGTTCTTC.

This clone appeared a single time. This rearrangement joins TRBV6-1 to TRBJ2-5, with 7 bases matching TRBD2. The ends lost 1 base at V and 7 bases at J; junction bases unmatched: 12. The CDR3 runs 16 residues. CDR1 is MNHNS, CDR2 SASEGT, per germline. CDR3 bases: TGTGCCAGCAGTGAAGGTCGTTCGGGAGGACCTACGACCCAGTACTTC. Its translation: CASSEGRSGGPTTQYF.

This clone has a single count. The chain combines TRBV6-2 or TRBV6-3 with TRBJ2-1, with 12 nucleotides matching TRBD2. CDR1 and CDR2 (germline): MNHEY, SVGEGT. CDR3 length: 15 residues. V shed 6 bases and J 5 bases; nucleotides not matched to a gene: 5. The CDR3 reads CASSPWTSGNNEQFF. Written as DNA, the CDR3 is TGTGCCAGCAGCCCCTGGACTAGCGGGAACAATGAGCAGTTCTTC.